The entry below gives a single T cell receptor (beta chain) sequence along with its context. This clone was seen a single time. It has no known antigen specificity. No much larger clone exists at a distance of one base, and base qualities are not known. The data were taken from a study of blood T cell repertoires in COVID-19 (dated by TCRdb to about 2020). About the full investigation: Samples covering the acute and convalescent phases of COVID-19 were provided by collaborators in the United States, Italy and Spain. The dataset comprised deeply sampled blood TCRbeta repertoires from subjects exposed to, actively infected with, or recovered from COVID-19. A de-identified subject ID, COVID-19 status, age in years and sex were almost always included in the sample metadata. The repertoires were made available in a free public database intended to serve as a resource for research on the immune response to SARS-CoV-2. Samples came from the ongoing ImmuneRACE study (first 160 participants) plus 1,254 subjects from 6 global collaborators. HLA class I and class II types, where available, came from metadata supplied by the sample provider rather than from assay-based typing. The material from the prospective study consisted of cDNA or gDNA derived from T cells, B-cell-depleted T cells, or PBMCs. Broader findings and caveats from the paper: Clinical and demographic metadata were provided uncurated, with the amount varying by source and participant.

Each collaborating institution followed its own protocols to collect whole blood in K2EDTA tubes. For TCRbeta analysis, collaborators shipped samples in one of three forms: frozen whole blood, isolated PBMCs, or DNA extracted from either of those sample types. The immunoSEQ Assay, a bias-controlled multiplex PCR, was used to amplify TCRbeta CDR3 regions from genomic DNA. From the authors' description of their analysis: Within the assay, amplification of reference gene primers was used to estimate how many nucleated cells each sample contained. Sequence reads were collapsed and filtered to measure the absolute abundance of every unique TCRbeta CDR3 rearrangement. For each sample, productive Simpson clonality was calculated as the square root of Simpson's diversity index over productive rearrangements. In TCRdb, the immuneACCESS table is reduced to in-frame sequences with V and J assigned. These tables do not hold every clone; where another copy was compared, an unresolved V gene accounts for under half, and the others remain unexplained. V and J calls and clone size are as listed in that table; D and trimming were resolved from the DNA. For this sample the table gives 70,000 or so clones, of which approximately 90% were detected only once. The leading ten clones occupy 15% to 20% of the sample.

The sequencing sample was made of peripheral blood. The clonotype originates from a woman of 80 years or more with acute or convalescent COVID-19.

The nucleotide sequence is TGTGCCAGCAGCTTAGGGGCGGGGAATGGGGGAGAAGCTTTCTTT. Its amino acids are CASSLGAGNGGEAFF. Recombination connected TRBV7-9 to TRBJ1-1; the D gene is possibly TRBD1, with 5 bases matching. Trimming takes 1 base from V and 8 bases from J, and the germline ends sit 17 bases apart. Reading the germline V gene (reference sequence) gives CDR1 SEHNR and CDR2 FQNEAQ. From the cysteine up to the phenylalanine, the CDR3 has a length of 15 residues. Only the CDR3 portion is preserved as DNA: 45 bases, with reading frame beginning at the first base.